These 20 T cell receptor beta chains share one sample of origin, sequenced in a study of type 1 regulatory T cells (dated by TCRdb to about 2021). Data came from an Illumina MiSeq. TCRdb itself trimmed the public reads at Q25 with fastp, ran MiXCR and retained productive beta chains. Rows are combined by CDR3 protein, so each entry shows the most common genes and DNA. For this sample there are about 62,000 distinct CDR3 sequences; approximately 67% appear just once. The ten largest clones take up over 1.5% of the sample. These receptors' targets are unknown. Sequenced: cultured non-Tr1 T cells, either the whole culture or a sorted T cell fraction (not recorded which). In the paper's terms, the cell subset or site label means: non-Tr1 population from the T-allo10 product. The receptors originated from a human donor in good health.

The chain uses TRBV7-9 and TRBJ2-1; TRBD2 is a possible D gene (6 bases). The CDR3 extends over 14 amino acids. CDR1 is SEHNR and CDR2 is FQNEAQ in the germline V gene (reference sequence). The germline V and J ends were trimmed by 5 bases and 10 bases, with 18 bases remaining between them. The CDR3 spells CASSASGLTQEQFF. CDR3 bases: TGTGCCAGCAGCGCGAGCGGGCTGACCCAAGAGCAGTTCTTC.

This chain connects TRBV20-1 to TRBJ2-6; D is undetermined. V dropped 5 bases and J dropped 2 bases, with 4 bases sitting between them. CDR3 length: 12 residues. CDR1 and CDR2 (germline): DFQATT, SNEGSKA (reference sequence). CDR3 in DNA: TGCAGTGCTCTCCCTGGGGCCAACGTCCTGACTTTC. Translating gives CSALPGANVLTF.

This rearrangement joins TRBV20-1 to TRBJ2-5, with 7 bases matching TRBD2. Germline loops: CDR1 DFQATT, CDR2 SNEGSKA (reference sequence). The CDR3 covers 15 residues. Losses at the gene ends were 0 bases for V and 2 bases for J; bases not matched to a gene: 6. The CDR3 DNA is TGCAGTGCTAGAGATCAGCGGGGCAATCAAGAGACCCAGTACTTC. This codes for CSARDQRGNQETQYF.

The chain has TRBV19 and TRBJ1-1; D is possibly TRBD1 (5 bases). The ends were cut back, 7 bases at V and 1 base at J, with 16 bases in the middle. Germline CDR1 is LNHDA and CDR2 is SQIVND (reference sequence). This CDR3 spans 15 amino acids. The CDR3 sequence: CASTSPGRANTEAFF. In DNA form, the CDR3 reads TGTGCCAGTACGAGTCCAGGCAGGGCGAACACTGAAGCTTTCTTT. The complete variable domain, with remaining parts taken from reference TRBV19 and TRBJ1-1, reads DGGITQSPKYLFRKEGQNVTLSCEQNLNHDAMYWYRQDPGQGLRLIYYSQIVNDFQKGDIAEGYSVSREKKESFPLTVTSAQKNPTAFYLCASTSPGRANTEAFFGQGTRLTVV.

This clonotype has more than one count but fewer than ten. V gene TRBV2 combines with J gene TRBJ2-5, with D unresolved. CDR3 size: 13 residues. The germline gives CDR1 SNHLY, CDR2 FYNNEI. Trimming took off 10 bases at V and 2 bases at J, with 14 bases between the two ends. For the CDR3, the DNA is TGTGCCACCAAAATAACAGAACAAGAGACCCAGTACTTC. This sequence encodes CATKITEQETQYF.

The chain links TRBV7-2 to TRBJ2-7; no definite D call. This CDR3 contains 13 residues. Trimming took 5 bases from V and 7 from J, leaving 15 bases between them. The germline gives CDR1 SGHTA, CDR2 FQGNSA. This CDR3 reads CASSRRSYNEQYF. The DNA for the CDR3 is TGTGCCAGCAGCCGACGGAGCTACAATGAGCAGTACTTC.

This clonotype has more than one count but fewer than ten. The gene calls are TRBV5-1 and TRBJ2-7; TRBD1 is a possible D gene (6 bases). V was trimmed by 4 bases and J by 0 bases, leaving 11 bases between them. The CDR3 is made up of 14 amino acids. Germline CDR1 is SGHRS and CDR2 is YFSETQ. The CDR3 here is CASSPGDPSYEQYF. As DNA, the CDR3 is TGCGCCAGCAGCCCAGGGGACCCCTCCTACGAGCAGTACTTC.

The chain couples TRBV7-3 to TRBJ2-3; 8 nucleotides agree with TRBD2. V shed 4 bases and J 0 bases; nucleotides not matched to a gene: 6. Germline V CDR1 and CDR2: SGHTA, FQGTGA. The CDR3 is 16 residues long. The CDR3 loop reads CASSSGASGSTDTQYF. CDR3 bases: TGTGCCAGCAGCTCCGGGGCTAGCGGGAGCACAGATACGCAGTATTTT.

This clonotype occurred once. V is TRBV9 and J is TRBJ2-2; no clear D. Germline V gene data show CDR1 as SGDLS and CDR2 as YYNGEE. The CDR3 sequence is 13 residues long. Between the trimmed V and J ends, which lost 4 bases and 5 bases, there was a span of 9 bases. This CDR3 is CASSKRETGELFF. DNA for the CDR3: TGTGCCAGCAGCAAACGAGAAACCGGGGAGCTGTTTTTT. The full variable domain, rest sourced from reference TRBV9 and TRBJ2-2, is DSGVTQTPKHLITATGQRVTLRCSPRSGDLSVYWYQQSLDQGLQFLIQYYNGEERAKGNILERFSAQQFPDLHSELNLSSLELGDSALYFCASSKRETGELFFGEGSRLTVL.

The gene calls are TRBV4-1 and TRBJ2-7; D is unresolved. CDR1 and CDR2 from the germline V gene are MGHRA and YSYEKL. Trimming left V 3 bases short and J 2 bases short, with 14 bases between. The CDR3 has 15 residues. The CDR3: CASSHPPGKTYEQYF. Here the CDR3 DNA reads TGCGCCAGCAGCCACCCACCGGGCAAGACCTACGAGCAGTACTTC.

V and J are TRBV25-1 and TRBJ1-2; D might be TRBD1 (6 bases). Per the germline V gene, CDR1 is MGHDK and CDR2 is SYGVNS. This CDR3 is built from 12 residues. The V gene lost 4 bases and the J gene lost 7 bases, with 10 bases spanning the gap. CDR3 sequence reads: CASSGNRVGYTF. For the CDR3, the DNA is TGTGCCAGCAGTGGAAACAGGGTTGGCTACACCTTC.

This clonotype is labeled medium-sized. This chain connects TRBV7-2 to TRBJ2-7, with D possibly TRBD1 on 6 matching bases. Germline V gene lookup returns CDR1 SGHTA and CDR2 FQGNSA. The V gene lost 4 bases and the J gene lost 0 bases, with 10 bases spanning the gap. CDR3 length: 14 amino acids. DNA for the CDR3: TGTGCCAGCAGCTCTAACAGGGTCTCCTACGAGCAGTACTTC. It codes for CASSSNRVSYEQYF.

This chain joins TRBV6-5 and TRBJ2-7; TRBD1 matches 9 bases. The CDR3 is made up of 16 amino acids. Germline V gene data show CDR1 as MNHEY and CDR2 as SVGAGI. V shed 5 bases and J 0 bases; nucleotides not matched to a gene: 8. CDR3 sequence: CASSTRTGVLSYEQYF. In DNA, the CDR3 is TGTGCCAGCAGTACCCGGACAGGGGTCCTCTCCTACGAGCAGTACTTC.

The CDR3 DNA sequence: TGTGCCAGCAGTTTCGGCAGGACGAAAAAGGACTACGAGCAGTACTTC. It yields the protein CASSFGRTKKDYEQYF. This chain connects TRBV27 to TRBJ2-7; D is undetermined. Deletions cut 3 bases from V and 3 bases from J, with 18 bases between. Germline CDR1 MNHEY, CDR2 SMNVEV (reference sequence). CDR3 length: 16 amino acids.

This chain uses TRBV11-2 with TRBJ1-5; 9 nucleotides align to TRBD1. The CDR3 loop spans 18 amino acids. Trimming cost V 4 bases and J 4 bases; bases outside gene matches: 14. The germline V gene encodes CDR1 SGHAT and CDR2 FQNNGV. The CDR3: CASSWGQGGEAGNQPQHF. The CDR3 DNA reads as TGTGCCAGCAGCTGGGGACAGGGAGGTGAAGCGGGAAATCAGCCCCAGCATTTT.

The CDR3 loop reads CASSQERRRNQPQHF. The CDR3 bases are TGCGCCAGCAGCCAAGAGCGACGGCGCAATCAGCCCCAGCATTTT. This chain uses TRBV4-1 with TRBJ1-5; D ambiguous. The CDR3 spans 15 residues. V was clipped by 0 bases and J by 2 bases, with 8 bases between them. CDR1 is MGHRA, CDR2 YSYEKL, per germline.

This clonotype is deemed medium-sized (0.01 to 0.1%). The CDR3 DNA reads TGCAGTGCTAGAGTGGGACAGGCGGCAACCTACGAGCAGTACTTC. This sequence encodes CSARVGQAATYEQYF. This sequence joins TRBV20-1 and TRBJ2-7; TRBD1 aligns across 8 bases. The V segment lost 1 base and the J segment 2 bases; nucleotides outside the gene matches: 7. CDR1 and CDR2 (germline): DFQATT, SNEGSKA (reference sequence). CDR3 length: 15 amino acids.

V gene TRBV6-6 combines with J gene TRBJ2-7; 11 bases map to TRBD2. The CDR3 contains 15 residues. Germline CDR1 MNHNY, CDR2 SVGAGI (reference sequence). J gave up 1 base and V 4 bases, and 3 bases lay outside the gene matches. The CDR3 sequence is CASSSTSGTSYEQYF. CDR3 in DNA: TGTGCCAGCAGTTCGACTAGCGGGACTTCCTACGAGCAGTACTTC.

The gene calls are TRBV20-1 and TRBJ2-2; 10 bases are a match to TRBD1. The CDR3 is made up of 14 amino acids. Germline V gene data show CDR1 as DFQATT and CDR2 as SNEGSKA (reference sequence). J was trimmed by 3 bases and V by 8 bases; bases with no gene match: 6. The CDR3 spells CSSPGTGDTGELFF. In DNA, the CDR3 is TGCAGTTCCCCCGGGACAGGGGACACCGGGGAGCTGTTTTTT.

The V and J genes are TRBV27 and TRBJ2-7; TRBD1 agrees at 9 bases. V gave up 8 bases and J gave up 3 bases; unmatched junction bases: 5. This CDR3 contains 13 residues. CDR1 and CDR2 (germline): MNHEY, SMNVEV (reference sequence). CDR3: CASGRQGGYEQYF. The CDR3 nucleotides read TGTGCCAGCGGACGACAGGGGGGCTACGAGCAGTACTTC.